One T cell receptor (beta chain) is described in this entry. The entry originates in a study of blood T cell repertoires in COVID-19. This table comes from immunoSEQ multiplex PCR, and its TCRdb copy is limited to in-frame clones, with some not included. The table lists around 210,000 clones, roughly 84% of them singletons. Looked up from germline, CDR1 is SGHTS and CDR2 is YDEGEE. The CDR3 length is 13 residues. V was pared by 5 bases and J by 4 bases, with 2 bases of the junction left unmatched. One Seattle source followed patients from active infection through their disease course. This clonotype originated in a man aged 50 or older with COVID-19, enrolled during active disease. The sequencing sample was made of peripheral blood. The V call is TRBV5-8, the J call TRBJ2-3; 9 bases match TRBD1. Written as DNA, the CDR3 is TGTGCCAGCAGGGGACAGGGTGCAGATACGCAGTATTTT. Its protein is CASRGQGADTQYF. Based on the CDR3 plus reference TRBV5-8 and TRBJ2-3, the full variable domain is EAGVTQSPTHLIKTRGQQATLRCSPISGHTSVYWYQQALGLGLQFLLWYDEGEERNRGNFPPRFSGRQFPNYSSELNVNALELEDSALYLCASRGQGADTQYFGPGTRLTVL.